The entry below gives a single T cell receptor (beta chain) sequence along with its context. In its sample, this clone was seen once. There is no known antigen for this receptor. Base qualities are not provided; no much larger clone lies one nucleotide away. The data were taken from a study of blood T cell repertoires in COVID-19 (TCRdb year 2020). About the study as a whole: The collaborator samples originated in the United States, Italy and Spain and spanned the acute and convalescent phases of COVID-19. The material from the prospective study consisted of cDNA or gDNA derived from T cells, B-cell-depleted T cells, or PBMCs. Subjects who had been exposed to COVID-19, were actively infected with it, or had recovered from it provided the deeply sampled blood TCRbeta repertoires that made up the dataset. The repertoires were released in a freely available public database intended as a resource for research on the immune response to SARS-CoV-2. The samples were drawn from the first 160 participants of the ongoing ImmuneRACE study and from 1,254 subjects provided by 6 global collaborators. A de-identified subject ID, COVID-19 status, age in years and sex were almost always included in the sample metadata. Where available, HLA class I and class II types were obtained from metadata supplied by the sample provider rather than from assay-based typing.

Paper-wide results and their limitations: How much clinical and demographic metadata was included differed by source and by participant, and the metadata was provided uncurated.

The collaborating institutions used their own protocols to collect whole blood in K2EDTA tubes. For TCRbeta analysis, collaborators shipped samples as frozen whole blood, isolated PBMCs, or DNA extracted from either of those sample types. TCRbeta CDR3 regions were amplified from genomic DNA using the immunoSEQ Assay, a bias-controlled multiplex PCR. As for how the authors treated the data: Within the assay, amplification of reference gene primers was used to estimate how many nucleated cells each sample contained. To quantify the absolute abundance of each unique TCRbeta CDR3 rearrangement, sequence reads were collapsed and filtered. For each sample, productive Simpson clonality was calculated as the square root of Simpson's diversity index over productive rearrangements. Imported from immuneACCESS, the table was reduced by TCRdb to in-frame sequences with V and J called. These copies leave out some clones; in studies compared against another copy, an unresolved V gene accounts for under half, and the cause of the remainder is not known. That table supplies the V and J calls and clone size; D and trimming were determined from the DNA. The sample includes some 70,000 clones, with 85% to 90% observed a single time. The ten biggest clones cover roughly 7.6% of the sample.

Reading from cysteine to phenylalanine, the CDR3 counts 16 amino acids. The CDR3 DNA has 48 bases and is translated from base 1. From a lookup of the germline V gene, CDR1 and CDR2 are SGHVS and FNYEAQ. V was cut back by 4 bases and J by 2 bases, leaving a gap of 17 bases between them. The clonotype was recovered from a man between 50 and 59 years old with active COVID-19. Sequenced input: peripheral blood. Recombination linked TRBV7-6 to TRBJ2-5; tentative D gene TRBD2, with 6 bases matching. The CDR3 protein sequence reads: CASSSAGRGRQETQYF. The DNA sequence follows: TGTGCCAGCAGCTCAGCGGGTCGGGGTAGGCAAGAGACCCAGTACTTC.